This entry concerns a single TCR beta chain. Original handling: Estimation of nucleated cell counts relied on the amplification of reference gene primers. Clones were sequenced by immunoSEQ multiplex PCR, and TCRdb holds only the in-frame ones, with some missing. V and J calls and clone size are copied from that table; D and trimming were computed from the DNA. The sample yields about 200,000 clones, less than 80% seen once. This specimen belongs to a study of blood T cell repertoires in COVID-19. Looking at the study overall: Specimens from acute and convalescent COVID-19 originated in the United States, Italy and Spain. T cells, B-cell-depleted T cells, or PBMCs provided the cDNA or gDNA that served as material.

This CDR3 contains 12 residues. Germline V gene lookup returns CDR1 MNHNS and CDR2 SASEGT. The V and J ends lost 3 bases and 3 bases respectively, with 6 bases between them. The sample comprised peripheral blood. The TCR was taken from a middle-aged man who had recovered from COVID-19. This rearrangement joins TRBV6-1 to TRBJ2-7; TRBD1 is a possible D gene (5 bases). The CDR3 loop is CASSEDIYEQYF. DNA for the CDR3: TGTGCCAGCAGTGAGGACATCTACGAGCAGTACTTC.